The 24 T cell receptor beta chains listed next were all sequenced from one sample in a study of blood T cell repertoires in COVID-19. Sequenced by immunoSEQ multiplex PCR; TCRdb stores in-frame clones only, minus some. The sample includes about 230,000 clones, 70% to 90% of them seen just once. Sequenced input: peripheral blood. These receptors came from a woman between 70 and 85 years old with active or convalescent COVID-19.

The chain couples TRBV19 to TRBJ2-1, with TRBD2 matching 7 bases. This CDR3 is 15 amino acids long. Germline-derived CDR1 and CDR2 are LNHDA and SQIVND (reference sequence). V shed 1 base and J 5 bases; nucleotides not matched to a gene: 5. The CDR3 region is CASSIAGGGNNEQFF. DNA of the CDR3: TGTGCCAGTAGTATAGCTGGGGGGGGTAACAATGAGCAGTTCTTC.

The V and J genes are TRBV30 and TRBJ2-3; D possibly corresponds to TRBD2 (5 bases). The V gene's germline CDR1 is GTSNPN and CDR2 SVGIG (reference sequence). CDR3 length equals 13 residues. V was clipped by 2 bases and J by 5 bases, with 11 bases between them. The CDR3 is CAWSPNRGDTQYF. The CDR3 region has the DNA TGTGCCTGGAGTCCAAACCGGGGAGATACGCAGTATTTT.

CDR3: CASSVSSSSYNEQFF. In DNA, the CDR3 is TGTGCCAGCAGCGTATCCTCGAGCTCCTACAATGAGCAGTTCTTC. The V and J genes are TRBV9 and TRBJ2-1, with unresolved D. V was shortened by 1 base and J by 0 bases, with 8 bases between the two germline ends. The CDR3 totals 15 residues. The germline CDR1 and CDR2 sequences are SGDLS and YYNGEE.

This chain links TRBV3-1 (or the pseudogene TRBV3-2) with TRBJ1-1; tentatively, D is TRBD1 (5 bases). The germline CDR1 and CDR2 sequences are LGHDT and YNNKEL (reference sequence). The length of the CDR3 is 14 residues. V lost 4 bases and J lost 4, with 13 bases in between. CDR3 bases: TGTGCCAGCAGCCCCGTGGGGCTCTTCACTGAAGCTTTCTTT. This translates into CASSPVGLFTEAFF.

The genes are TRBV11-2 and TRBJ2-3; 13 positions match TRBD2. Trimming took 5 bases from V and 4 from J; bases not matched to a gene: 6. The CDR3 is made up of 16 amino acids. CDR1 and CDR2 from the germline V gene are SGHAT and FQNNGV. CDR3 in DNA: TGTGCCAGCAGCCCCTGGACTAGCGGGAGATCAGATACGCAGTATTTT. Its protein product is CASSPWTSGRSDTQYF.

The rearrangement uses TRBV28 and TRBJ1-2, with D unclear. Trimming pared 0 bases from V and 13 bases from J, leaving 12 bases between. Looked up from germline, CDR1 is MDHEN and CDR2 is SYDVKM. The CDR3 has 12 amino acids. The CDR3, as DNA: TGTGCCAGCAGTTTATGGCCCTCCAGTCCCACCTTC. Protein: CASSLWPSSPTF.

V usage is TRBV5-1 and J usage is TRBJ2-1; TRBD2 matches at 16 bases. This CDR3 is built from 16 residues. Trimming removed 4 bases from V and 9 bases from J; junction bases left unmatched: 7. Germline CDR1 reads SGHRS; CDR2 reads YFSETQ. The CDR3 protein is CASSTGTSGRGIEQFF. Written as DNA, the CDR3 is TGCGCCAGCAGCACCGGGACTAGCGGGAGGGGGATTGAGCAGTTCTTC.

The chain combines TRBV24-1 with TRBJ2-2; unclear D gene. The CDR3 is 14 residues long. CDR1 is KGHDR, CDR2 SFDVKD, per germline. V dropped 3 bases and J dropped 5 bases, with 9 bases sitting between them. The CDR3 sequence is CATSDDWRTGELFF. The DNA of the CDR3 is TGTGCCACCAGTGATGACTGGCGGACCGGGGAGCTGTTTTTT.

The V call is TRBV7-3, the J call TRBJ2-7; D is possibly TRBD2 (7 bases). V was cut by 1 base and J by 6 bases, with 13 bases left in between. CDR1 is SGHTA and CDR2 is FQGTGA in the germline V gene. This CDR3 region has 14 residues. The CDR3 nucleotides are TGTGCCAGCAGCTTAAACCCAGGGGAGGGCGAGCAGTACTTC. This codes for CASSLNPGEGEQYF.

The rearrangement links TRBV7-2 to TRBJ1-5; TRBD1 agrees at 7 bases. Germline loops: CDR1 SGHTA, CDR2 FQGNSA. V was pared by 4 bases and J by 9 bases, with 9 bases of the junction left unmatched. This CDR3 spans 14 amino acids. CDR3: CASSSQGGEGPQHF. The CDR3 region has the DNA TGTGCCAGCAGCTCGCAAGGGGGCGAAGGGCCCCAGCATTTT.

The CDR3 DNA reads as TGTGCCAGCCAGAGGGTGCCCGGGTACGAGCAGTACTTC. This gives the protein CASQRVPGYEQYF. The chain has TRBV27 and TRBJ2-7, with D possibly TRBD2 on 5 matching bases. CDR3 length equals 13 residues. Germline loops: CDR1 MNHEY, CDR2 SMNVEV (reference sequence). The germline V and J ends were trimmed by 8 bases and 4 bases, with 15 bases remaining between them.

The rearrangement links TRBV13 to TRBJ2-1, with TRBD2 identical over 7 bases. Germline V gives CDR1 PRHDT, CDR2 FYEKMQ (reference sequence). The length of the CDR3 is 19 residues. V was clipped by 3 bases and J by 0 bases; unmatched bases: 14. The CDR3 DNA is TGTGCCAGCAGCTTTATCTCGGGCGGGAGCTCGCCCTCCTACAATGAGCAGTTCTTC. It yields the protein CASSFISGGSSPSYNEQFF.

The chain links TRBV2 to TRBJ2-1; TRBD1 matches 8 bases. The CDR3 runs to 14 residues. V lost 5 bases to trimming and J lost 12 bases; unmatched junction nucleotides: 12. Germline V gene sequence: CDR1 SNHLY, CDR2 FYNNEI. The DNA for the CDR3 is TGTGCCAGCAGTATTTCGTCTCGACAGGGGAGGCAGTTCTTC. Protein sequence: CASSISSRQGRQFF. The entire variable domain, with the rest obtained from reference TRBV2 and TRBJ2-1, is as follows: EPEVTQTPSHQVTQMGQEVILRCVPISNHLYFYWYRQILGQKVEFLVSFYNNEISEKSEIFDDQFSVERPDGSNFTLKIRSTKLEDSAMYFCASSISSRQGRQFFGPGTRLTVL.

This clone appeared a single time. The chain has TRBV5-1 and TRBJ2-5; TRBD2 aligns across 11 bases. The germline CDR1 and CDR2 sequences are SGHRS and YFSETQ. J lost 5 bases, V lost 3 bases, and 6 bases had no gene match. The CDR3 contains 15 residues. CDR3: CASSSIAGGAETQYF. CDR3 DNA sequence: TGCGCCAGCAGCTCGATAGCGGGGGGGGCGGAGACCCAGTACTTC.

The rearrangement links TRBV19 to TRBJ2-1, with a possible D match to TRBD2 (5 bases). Germline V gives CDR1 LNHDA, CDR2 SQIVND (reference sequence). V dropped 3 bases and J dropped 6 bases, with 12 bases sitting between them. This CDR3 has 14 amino acids. CDR3 DNA sequence: TGTGCCAGTAGTATGCGGGTAGTTGGCAATGAGCAGTTCTTC. Residues: CASSMRVVGNEQFF.

V gene TRBV7-2 combines with J gene TRBJ2-3; 9 bases agree with TRBD2. Germline CDR1 and CDR2: SGHTA and FQGNSA. V dropped 5 bases and J dropped 2; count of bases not matched to a gene: 8. This CDR3 has 16 residues. CDR3 bases: TGTGCCAGCAGCCCTCTGGCGGGGGGGTTCACAGATACGCAGTATTTT. It encodes CASSPLAGGFTDTQYF. The complete variable domain, with remaining parts taken from reference TRBV7-2 and TRBJ2-3, reads GAGVSQSPSNKVTEKGKDVELRCDPISGHTALYWYRQSLGQGLEFLIYFQGNSAPDKSGLPSDRFSAERTGGSVSTLTIQRTQQEDSAVYLCASSPLAGGFTDTQYFGPGTRLTVL.

This clone was seen just once. This rearrangement joins TRBV7-3 to TRBJ2-5; 7 bases line up with TRBD2. The CDR3 length is 14 residues. CDR1 is SGHTA, CDR2 FQGTGA, per germline. The V and J ends lost 2 bases and 4 bases, in that order; junction bases with no gene match: 4. The CDR3 region has the DNA TGTGCCAGCAGCTTAGGGAGGGCTCGAGAGACCCAGTACTTC. It yields the protein CASSLGRARETQYF.

V and J are TRBV19 and TRBJ1-3; the D gene is possibly TRBD1 (6 bases). The CDR3 has 16 amino acids. Trimming took 4 bases from V and 0 from J, leaving 13 bases between them. Germline lookup yields CDR1 LNHDA and CDR2 SQIVND (reference sequence). CDR3 nucleotides: TGTGCCAGTAGTAGGAACAGGGAAAACTCTGGAAACACCATATATTTT. Its translation is CASSRNRENSGNTIYF.

This chain's CDR3 is CAISESTPSSTEAFF. The CDR3 DNA sequence: TGTGCCATCAGTGAGTCGACTCCGAGTTCCACTGAAGCTTTCTTT. The rearrangement joins TRBV10-3 to TRBJ1-1; no definite D call. This CDR3 is 15 amino acids long. Germline loops: CDR1 ENHRY, CDR2 SYGVKD. The germline V and J ends were trimmed by 0 bases and 4 bases, with 12 bases remaining between them.

This chain connects TRBV2 to TRBJ1-3; D may be TRBD1 (5 bases). Trimming took 11 bases from V and 4 from J, leaving 18 bases between them. Germline loops: CDR1 SNHLY, CDR2 FYNNEI. The CDR3 sequence is 14 residues long. CDR3 sequence reads: CAGATGTRGNTIYF. In DNA form, the CDR3 reads TGTGCCGGAGCAACCGGGACTCGGGGAAACACCATATATTTT.

Regarding this clone: At one of its ends the junction is not consistent with the germline gene, which may arise from a read error. The chain joins TRBV7-9 to TRBJ1-6; D unclear. Per germline, CDR1 SEHNR and CDR2 FQNEAQ (reference sequence). The CDR3 is made up of 11 amino acids. The CDR3 sequence: CASSLGSRPDF. CDR3 in DNA: TGTGCCAGCAGCTTAGGTAGCCGGCCCGACTTT.

The gene calls are TRBV27 and TRBJ2-5; 8 nucleotides line up with TRBD1. The CDR3 runs 12 residues. With V trimmed by 6 bases and J by 4 bases, 1 base remained unmatched. Germline V gene sequence: CDR1 MNHEY, CDR2 SMNVEV (reference sequence). The CDR3, as DNA: TGTGCCAGCAGCACAGGGGGAGAGACCCAGTACTTC. Translating gives CASSTGGETQYF.

The rearrangement links TRBV4-2 to TRBJ2-1; the match to TRBD2 covers 7 bases. V lost 0 bases and J lost 2; bases outside the gene matches: 1. The CDR3 is 15 residues long. CDR1 is LGHNA and CDR2 is YNFKEQ in the germline V gene. CDR3 DNA sequence: TGTGCCAGCAGCCAAGAGCGGGGGACCTACAATGAGCAGTTCTTC. Its protein is CASSQERGTYNEQFF.

The chain uses TRBV29-1 and TRBJ2-1; no clear D. The germline CDR1 and CDR2 sequences are SQVTM and ANQGSEA. There are 13 residues in the CDR3. The V and J ends lost 6 bases and 2 bases respectively, with 11 bases between them. Written as DNA, the CDR3 is TGCAGCGTCATAGCAGCCACCTACAATGAGCAGTTCTTC. Its translation is CSVIAATYNEQFF.